Sequencing of this T cell receptor beta chain was carried out in a study of cytomegalovirus exposure and HLA in healthy donors. Study-wide context: Earlier, some 170 million T cells were analyzed, and 90 million to 140 million unique TCR beta sequences were found among them. Regarding the study as a whole: Three chains tied to CMV proved CMV antigen-specific in vitro. A later analysis linked roughly 17,000 TCR beta sequences to HLA alleles at 0.05 false discovery rate. HLA-A and HLA-B allele assignments for most subjects were reportedly predicted accurately using TCR beta sequences.

Both 60 Vbeta primers and 13 Jbeta primers went into the PCR. Sequencing used immunoSEQ multiplex PCR; TCRdb keeps in-frame clones, though not all of them. There are approximately 160,000 clones in the sample; over 75% occur only once, and 1.5% to 2% lies in the top ten. As for this clone: As yet, its antigen is unknown.

The germline CDR1 and CDR2 sequences are SGHTA and FQGNSA. The CDR3 sequence is 15 residues long. V was shortened by 3 bases and J by 0 bases, with 9 bases between the two germline ends. Input material: PBMCs. This sequence joins TRBV7-2 and TRBJ2-1; maybe TRBD2 (5 bases). The TCR sequence derives from a human donor in good health. The CDR3 loop is CASSFESGSYNEQFF. CDR3 nucleotides: TGTGCCAGCAGCTTTGAGAGCGGCTCCTACAATGAGCAGTTCTTC.